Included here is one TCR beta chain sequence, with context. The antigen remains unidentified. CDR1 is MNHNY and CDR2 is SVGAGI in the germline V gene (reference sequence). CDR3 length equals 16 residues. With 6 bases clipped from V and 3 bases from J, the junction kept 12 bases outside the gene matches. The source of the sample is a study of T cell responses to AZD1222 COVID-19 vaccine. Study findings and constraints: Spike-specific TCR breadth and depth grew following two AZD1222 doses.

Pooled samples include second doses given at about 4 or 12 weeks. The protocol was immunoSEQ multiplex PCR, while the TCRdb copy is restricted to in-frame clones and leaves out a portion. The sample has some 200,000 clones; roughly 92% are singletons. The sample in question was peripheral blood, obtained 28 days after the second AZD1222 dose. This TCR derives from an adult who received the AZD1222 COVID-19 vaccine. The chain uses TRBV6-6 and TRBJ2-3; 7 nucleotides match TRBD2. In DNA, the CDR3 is TGTGCCAGCAGCTGGAGGTTGGCGGGAGCAACAGATACGCAGTATTTT. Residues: CASSWRLAGATDTQYF.